This entry is about one TCR beta chain. The clone's antigen remains unknown. Base qualities are not recorded, but no much larger clone differs from it by a single base. The method behind the library was PCR. The listed sequencing device is Illumina HiSeq 2500. Molecular barcoding was employed in the preparation of TCR libraries, with unique molecular identifiers being used to normalize TCRbeta repertoire quantification. In TCRdb, the public reads were trimmed at Q25 with fastp and aligned with MiXCR, with productive beta chains retained. Merged by CDR3 protein, the rows form single entries marked with the most common genes and DNA. This sample is represented by about 420,000 distinct CDR3 sequences; about a tenth of them were singletons. Roughly 5.5% of the sample rests with the top ten. This record belongs to a study of T-cell reconstitution after alpha-beta-depleted transplantation in children (dated by TCRdb to the mid-2010s). About the study as a whole: Using TCR repertoire profiling, the study followed T-cell immune reconstitution in a quantitative way in children after TCRalphabeta/CD19-depleted allogeneic hematopoietic cell transplantation.

V loses 4 bases, J loses 0 bases, and the germline ends lie 10 bases apart. The CDR3 measures 15 amino acids from cysteine to phenylalanine. Of the read, only the CDR3 DNA is kept; its 45 bases are in frame from base 1. As encoded in the germline V gene, CDR1 is MDHEN while CDR2 is SYDVKM. The TCR sequence derives from a human donor who donated a stem cell graft to a child with acute myeloid leukemia. The sequence is built from TRBV28 and TRBJ2-4, and the D gene may be TRBD2, 5 bases matching. The sample was PBMCs from the stem cell graft donor, taken from the stem cell graft. The CDR3: CASSSLGVAKNIQYF. The DNA is as follows: TGTGCCAGCAGTTCACTCGGGGTAGCCAAAAACATTCAGTACTTC.